These 29 T cell receptor beta chains were all obtained from the same sample, sequenced in a study of blood T cells in healthy people across ages. With a J-beta primer mix and a sample-barcoded 5' primer, a second PCR ran about 7 to 11 cycles. TCRdb re-derived calls from the 5' RACE reads in MiXCR, one entry per CDR3 protein. The table lists around 970,000 distinct CDR3 sequences, roughly 51% of them singletons. The sequencing sample was made of blood. These receptors were obtained from a woman in her fifties or sixties in good health.

The chain is built from TRBV28 and TRBJ1-1; 8 nucleotides line up with TRBD1. Losses at the gene ends were 2 bases for V and 0 bases for J; bases not matched to a gene: 8. This CDR3 contains 17 residues. From germline, CDR1 is MDHEN and CDR2 SYDVKM. The CDR3 nucleotides are TGTGCCAGCAGTTTAGGTCCCAGGGGGCGATTGAACACTGAAGCTTTCTTT. Its protein product is CASSLGPRGRLNTEAFF.

In this sample, this clonotype turned up a few times. The rearrangement links TRBV12-3 or TRBV12-4 to TRBJ2-5; no clear D gene. V dropped 8 bases and J dropped 5 bases, with 9 bases sitting between them. The CDR3 runs 11 residues. The CDR3 DNA sequence: TGTGCCAGCTCCGGGCTTGAGACCCAGTACTTC. Translation gives CASSGLETQYF.

The chain couples TRBV5-5 to TRBJ2-2, with D unresolved. The CDR3 spans 15 residues. Germline lookup yields CDR1 SGHKS and CDR2 YYEKEE (reference sequence). The V end lost 4 bases, the J end lost 3 bases, and 13 bases lay between the germline ends. For the CDR3, the DNA is TGTGCCAGCAGCCCGCCAAGAATGGACACCGGGGAGCTGTTTTTT. Translated, it gives CASSPPRMDTGELFF. Drawing the rest from reference TRBV5-5 and TRBJ2-2, the complete variable domain is DAGVTQSPTHLIKTRGQQVTLRCSPISGHKSVSWYQQVLGQGPQFIFQYYEKEERGRGNFPDRFSARQFPNYSSELNVNALLLGDSALYLCASSPPRMDTGELFFGEGSRLTVL.

This clonotype occurred a few times. The rearrangement links TRBV6-5 to TRBJ2-7; D may be TRBD1 or TRBD2 (6 bases each). Between the trimmed V and J ends, which lost 9 bases and 3 bases, there was a span of 15 bases. The CDR3 has 13 amino acids. Germline assignment: CDR1 MNHEY and CDR2 SVGAGI. The CDR3, as DNA: TGTGCCAGTCGGGGGCTGGGTCTCTACGAGCAGTACTTC. The encoded protein is CASRGLGLYEQYF.

This sequence joins TRBV29-1 and TRBJ2-1; D gene unclear. Looked up from germline, CDR1 is SQVTM and CDR2 is ANQGSEA. The CDR3 covers 11 residues. The V end lost 5 bases, the J end lost 5 bases, and 7 bases lay between the germline ends. As DNA, the CDR3 is TGCAGCGTTAGCTCGAACAATGAGCAGTTCTTC. Translation: CSVSSNNEQFF.

This chain uses TRBV12-3 or TRBV12-4 with TRBJ1-4; TRBD1 agrees at 7 bases. The CDR3 runs 13 residues. V was pared by 7 bases and J by 10 bases, with 9 bases of the junction left unmatched. CDR3 sequence: CASTVQGEGKLFF. CDR3 DNA: TGTGCCAGCACAGTGCAGGGGGAAGGAAAACTGTTTTTT.

The V gene is TRBV2, the J gene TRBJ2-7; the match to TRBD1 covers 8 bases. Germline trimming cut 7 bases from V and 0 bases from J; bases unmatched to any gene: 8. The CDR3 spans 15 residues. Per germline, CDR1 SNHLY and CDR2 FYNNEI. This CDR3 is CASIFGDRPSYEQYF. The CDR3 coding sequence is TGTGCCAGCATCTTTGGGGACAGGCCCTCCTACGAGCAGTACTTC.

V gene TRBV29-1 combines with J gene TRBJ2-5, with unresolved D. Germline V gene sequence: CDR1 SQVTM, CDR2 ANQGSEA. The length of the CDR3 is 12 residues. Deletions cut 7 bases from V and 7 bases from J, with 16 bases between. CDR3 residues: CSAWTRRTTQYF. Written as DNA, the CDR3 is TGCAGCGCTTGGACCAGACGGACGACCCAGTACTTC.

The gene calls are TRBV20-1 and TRBJ2-1; 11 nucleotides match TRBD2. CDR1 DFQATT and CDR2 SNEGSKA come from the germline V gene (reference sequence). This CDR3 is built from 14 residues. V was pared by 5 bases and J by 7 bases, with 7 bases of the junction left unmatched. The CDR3 DNA reads as TGCAGTGCTTGGGCTAGCGGGAGGTCTAATGAGCAGTTCTTC. Protein sequence: CSAWASGRSNEQFF.

The CDR3 here is CASSSGGQGNEKLFF. The CDR3 nucleotides are TGTGCCAGCAGTTCTGGGGGACAGGGCAATGAAAAACTGTTTTTT. The chain carries TRBV28 and TRBJ1-4, with 9 bases identical to TRBD1. The CDR3 runs to 15 residues. CDR1 MDHEN and CDR2 SYDVKM come from the germline V gene. Trimming removed 4 bases from V and 5 bases from J; junction bases left unmatched: 5.

V gene TRBV10-3 combines with J gene TRBJ1-2; D is uncertain. Trimming took 2 bases from V and 8 from J, leaving 9 bases between them. The CDR3 runs 12 residues. Germline V lookup: CDR1 ENHRY, CDR2 SYGVKD. The CDR3 sequence: CAISEAGNGYTF. CDR3 coding DNA: TGTGCCATCAGTGAGGCCGGGAACGGCTACACCTTC.

V is TRBV12-3 or TRBV12-4 and J is TRBJ1-2; weak D call: TRBD1 (6 bases). V was cut by 3 bases and J by 3 bases, with 8 bases left in between. The CDR3 is made up of 13 amino acids. CDR3 loop: CASSFGQYYGYTF. CDR3 in DNA: TGTGCCAGCAGTTTCGGACAGTACTATGGCTACACCTTC.

This clonotype was counted a single time. The chain links TRBV24-1 to TRBJ2-6; D is perhaps TRBD1 or TRBD2 (5 bases each). Trimming left V 4 bases short and J 0 bases short, with 18 bases between. The CDR3 has 19 amino acids. The germline V gene encodes CDR1 KGHDR and CDR2 SFDVKD. This CDR3 reads CATSDPGTPVSSGANVLTF. In nucleotides, the CDR3 is TGTGCCACCAGTGACCCCGGGACCCCAGTTAGCTCTGGGGCCAACGTCCTGACTTTC.

The chain combines TRBV7-9 with TRBJ1-4; D uncertain. CDR1 and CDR2 (germline): SEHNR, FQNEAQ (reference sequence). The CDR3 has 14 amino acids. With 1 base removed from V and 3 bases from J, the gap between germline ends came to 6 bases. CDR3 sequence: CASSLGIPNEKLFF. CDR3 in DNA: TGTGCCAGCAGCTTAGGGATCCCTAATGAAAAACTGTTTTTT.

This clonotype was counted a single time. The CDR3 sequence is CASSQTRTTLETQYF. CDR3 nucleotide sequence: TGTGCCAGCAGCCAGACTCGGACTACCCTAGAGACCCAGTACTTC. The chain is built from TRBV3-1 and TRBJ2-7, with D perhaps TRBD2 (6 bases). Gene TRBJ2-5 matches the end of the DNA better, so the J call may be wrong. Germline V gene data show CDR1 as LGHDT and CDR2 as YNNKEL (reference sequence). The CDR3 length is 15 residues.

The V call is TRBV7-2, the J call TRBJ2-1, with TRBD2 matching over 8 bases. Germline V gene sequence: CDR1 SGHTA, CDR2 FQGNSA. V shed 6 bases, J shed 0 bases, and the junction held 7 bases outside the gene matches. The CDR3 contains 16 residues. CDR3 sequence: CASSTIAGPSYNEQFF. For the CDR3, the DNA is TGTGCCAGCAGTACCATAGCGGGGCCCTCCTACAATGAGCAGTTCTTC.

The chain joins TRBV7-2 to TRBJ2-3; weak D call: TRBD2 (6 bases). Trimming left V 0 bases short and J 4 bases short, with 14 bases between. The CDR3 is made up of 16 amino acids. The germline V gene encodes CDR1 SGHTA and CDR2 FQGNSA. CDR3 sequence reads: CASSLAVPPGADTQYF. CDR3 DNA sequence: TGTGCCAGCAGCTTAGCCGTCCCGCCGGGGGCAGATACGCAGTATTTT.

This clonotype was found a few times. This chain connects TRBV28 to TRBJ2-7; 11 bases align to TRBD2. V gave up 6 bases and J gave up 2 bases; unmatched junction bases: 12. The CDR3 runs 17 residues. The V gene's germline CDR1 is MDHEN and CDR2 SYDVKM. The CDR3 spells CASRPGVDSGRAYEQYF. CDR3 DNA sequence: TGTGCCAGCAGGCCTGGGGTTGATAGCGGGAGGGCCTACGAGCAGTACTTC.

Turning to this clonotype: Its ends do not fully match the called genes, so a read error is possible. The chain links TRBV18 to TRBJ1-1, with D uncertain. This CDR3 has 13 amino acids. Germline assignment: CDR1 KGHSH and CDR2 LQKENI. In nucleotides, the CDR3 is TGTGCCAGCTCACCAAGTTCTAACACTGAGGCTTTCTTT. This codes for CASSPSSNTEAFF.

The chain uses TRBV20-1 and TRBJ2-1, with 15 bases aligning to TRBD2. Germline lookup yields CDR1 DFQATT and CDR2 SNEGSKA (reference sequence). The CDR3 runs to 16 residues. V shed 3 bases and J 4 bases; nucleotides not matched to a gene: 4. Written as DNA, the CDR3 is TGCAGTGCTAGGGACGGACTAGCGGGAGGGTACAATGAGCAGTTCTTC. It specifies CSARDGLAGGYNEQFF.

The chain is built from TRBV20-1 and TRBJ2-1, with 11 bases matching TRBD2. The CDR3 consists of 15 residues. Per germline, CDR1 DFQATT and CDR2 SNEGSKA (reference sequence). Trimming removed 5 bases from V and 7 bases from J; junction bases left unmatched: 10. The DNA for the CDR3 is TGCAGTGCTGGACGGCTAGCGGGAGGCGCGAATGAGCAGTTCTTC. It codes for CSAGRLAGGANEQFF.

In its sample, this clonotype was seen a few times. V and J are TRBV20-1 and TRBJ1-5; TRBD1 aligns across 7 bases. The V and J ends lost 3 bases and 0 bases, in that order; junction bases with no gene match: 5. CDR1 DFQATT and CDR2 SNEGSKA come from the germline V gene (reference sequence). The CDR3 covers 15 residues. The DNA for the CDR3 is TGCAGTGCTAGTAGACAGGGATATAGCAATCAGCCCCAGCATTTT. As protein: CSASRQGYSNQPQHF.

This clonotype has just a few counts. The chain links TRBV7-9 to TRBJ1-5, with D possibly matching TRBD1 (5 bases). V lost 1 base, J lost 11 bases, and 15 bases lay in between. CDR3 length equals 14 residues. In germline, CDR1 is SEHNR, CDR2 FQNEAQ (reference sequence). The CDR3 DNA follows: TGTGCCAGCAGCTTAGGCTGGGGACCCGAAACCCAGCATTTT. This gives the protein CASSLGWGPETQHF.

The chain combines TRBV10-3 with TRBJ1-5; no clear D. V was pared by 3 bases and J by 5 bases, with 5 bases between. This CDR3 region has 12 residues. Germline CDR1 reads ENHRY; CDR2 reads SYGVKD. The CDR3 bases are TGTGCCATCAGTGACGGTGATCAGCCCCAGCATTTT. Protein sequence: CAISDGDQPQHF.

This clonotype was recorded many times. The chain is built from TRBV19 and TRBJ2-7; TRBD1 agrees at 12 bases. Germline trimming cut 6 bases from V and 6 bases from J; bases unmatched to any gene: 9. The CDR3 contains 15 residues. Germline V gene sequence: CDR1 LNHDA, CDR2 SQIVND (reference sequence). The CDR3 loop is CASSPGTGGVSEQYF. The CDR3 DNA follows: TGTGCCAGTAGCCCCGGGACAGGGGGCGTATCCGAGCAGTACTTC. Full variable domain (outside the CDR3, taken from reference TRBV19 and TRBJ2-7): DGGITQSPKYLFRKEGQNVTLSCEQNLNHDAMYWYRQDPGQGLRLIYYSQIVNDFQKGDIAEGYSVSREKKESFPLTVTSAQKNPTAFYLCASSPGTGGVSEQYFGPGTRLTVT.

The V call is TRBV20-1, the J call TRBJ2-1, with TRBD2 identical over 14 bases. The CDR3 is made up of 15 amino acids. The V gene end was trimmed by 5 bases and the J gene end by 5 bases; junction bases not matched to a gene: 5. Germline CDR1 reads DFQATT; CDR2 reads SNEGSKA (reference sequence). The CDR3 sequence: CSAWTSGRLHNEQFF. CDR3 nucleotides: TGCAGTGCTTGGACTAGCGGGAGGCTGCACAATGAGCAGTTCTTC.

There are a few counts of this clonotype. V is TRBV9 and J is TRBJ2-5; TRBD2 aligns across 13 bases. In germline, CDR1 is SGDLS, CDR2 YYNGEE. The J segment lost 5 bases and the V segment lost 0 bases, leaving 4 bases of the junction unmatched. The CDR3 extends over 16 amino acids. CDR3 region: CASSVGGLAGAETQYF. CDR3 nucleotide sequence: TGTGCCAGCAGCGTAGGTGGACTAGCGGGAGCGGAGACCCAGTACTTC.

The chain recombines TRBV12-3 or TRBV12-4 with TRBJ1-2; D is unclear. V lost 7 bases, J lost 5 bases, and 14 bases lay in between. The length of the CDR3 is 13 residues. CDR3 residues: CASTILESYGYTF. CDR3 DNA sequence: TGTGCCAGCACTATCCTCGAATCATATGGCTACACCTTC.

The rearrangement uses TRBV6-5 and TRBJ2-1; TRBD1 matches at 9 bases. V was pared by 6 bases and J by 9 bases, with 9 bases of the junction left unmatched. The CDR3 extends over 14 amino acids. CDR1 and CDR2 from the germline V gene are MNHEY and SVGAGI. The CDR3 reads CASRRDREGGEQFF. The CDR3 DNA is TGTGCCAGCAGGAGGGACAGGGAGGGCGGTGAGCAGTTCTTC.